A single sample gave rise to the 24 T cell receptor beta chains below, sequenced in a study of blood T cell repertoires in COVID-19. This table comes from immunoSEQ multiplex PCR, and its TCRdb copy is limited to in-frame clones, with some not included. Among more than 85,000 clones, approximately 85% were seen once, and the ten largest hold approximately 13%. Specimen: peripheral blood. Source of these receptors: a human donor in a cohort sampled during active COVID-19.

The chain employs TRBV6-2 or TRBV6-3 and TRBJ2-3, with 9 nucleotides matching TRBD2. With 5 bases clipped from V and 3 bases from J, the junction kept 15 bases outside the gene matches. Germline CDR1 MNHEY, CDR2 SVGEGT. The CDR3 has 18 residues. The CDR3 region is CASSSPTGTSLPTDTQYF. DNA for the CDR3: TGTGCCAGCAGTAGCCCGACCGGGACTAGCCTACCTACAGATACGCAGTATTTT.

The gene calls are TRBV3-1 (or the pseudogene TRBV3-2) and TRBJ1-5, with D maybe TRBD1 (5 bases). The CDR3 spans 14 residues. Germline values: CDR1 LGHDT, CDR2 YNNKEL (reference sequence). The V and J ends lost 1 base and 7 bases respectively, with 11 bases between them. CDR3 residues: CASSQGGRGQPQHF. CDR3 nucleotide sequence: TGTGCCAGCAGCCAAGGGGGAAGGGGCCAGCCCCAGCATTTT.

This clone has only a few counts. This chain joins TRBV21-1 and TRBJ1-5; TRBD1 is the table's D call, not checked against the DNA. TRBV21-1 is noted as a pseudogene. The CDR3 length is 16 residues. In DNA form, the CDR3 reads TGTGCCAGCAGCATACAGGGGCGGAATAGCAATCAGCCCCAGCATTTT. This gives the protein CASSIQGRNSNQPQHF.

The chain couples TRBV19 to TRBJ2-1, with 7 bases aligning to TRBD2. CDR1 is LNHDA, CDR2 SQIVND, per germline (reference sequence). The ends lost 2 bases at V and 0 bases at J; junction bases unmatched: 10. The CDR3 is 18 amino acids. The CDR3 sequence: CASSIKLGLYSSYNEQFF. The CDR3 DNA reads TGTGCCAGTAGTATAAAGTTGGGACTATATAGCTCCTACAATGAGCAGTTCTTC.

The gene calls are TRBV7-6 and TRBJ2-7, with 10 bases aligning to TRBD1. In germline, CDR1 is SGHVS, CDR2 FNYEAQ. Unmatched junction bases numbered 7, after V lost 3 bases and J lost 5 bases. The CDR3 runs 15 residues. CDR3: CASSLQGTGANEQYF. CDR3 nucleotide sequence: TGTGCCAGCAGCTTGCAGGGGACAGGGGCAAACGAGCAGTACTTC.

DNA for the CDR3: TGTGCCAGCTCACCGGAGGGACAGGCCAACTATGGCTACACCTTC. Translation: CASSPEGQANYGYTF. The gene calls are TRBV18 and TRBJ1-2, with 8 bases fitting TRBD1. The germline gives CDR1 KGHSH, CDR2 LQKENI. This CDR3 is built from 15 residues. The junction had 5 bases not matched to a gene; V was cut back by 3 bases and J by 2 bases.

CDR3 sequence (DNA): TGTGCCACCAGTGAACCGCAGGGGGGCCAAGAGACCCAGTACTTC. Residues: CATSEPQGGQETQYF. The chain uses TRBV24-1 and TRBJ2-5, with a weak D call TRBD1 (7 bases). This CDR3 comprises 15 residues. Looked up from germline, CDR1 is KGHDR and CDR2 is SFDVKD. Between the trimmed V and J ends, which lost 4 bases and 1 base, there was a span of 12 bases.

This sequence joins TRBV15 and TRBJ1-2; D is unresolved. This CDR3 region has 13 residues. V gave up 2 bases and J gave up 5 bases, with 9 bases separating them. Germline V CDR1 and CDR2: LNHNV, YYDKDF (reference sequence). In DNA form, the CDR3 reads TGTGCCACCAGCAGAACTAAAGAATATGGCTACACCTTC. Its protein is CATSRTKEYGYTF.

The count of this clone is one. The rearrangement uses TRBV2 and TRBJ1-1; possible D gene TRBD1, 5 bases. There are 13 residues in the CDR3. Trimming removed 6 bases from V and 2 bases from J, with 10 bases in between. Germline values: CDR1 SNHLY, CDR2 FYNNEI. CDR3 coding DNA: TGTGCCAGCAGGTCGACAGAAAACACTGAAGCTTTCTTT. Translated: CASRSTENTEAFF.

The CDR3 region has the DNA TGCGCCAGCAGCTTTTCTGAGAAACTTACCTACGAGCAGTACTTC. Encoded protein: CASSFSEKLTYEQYF. V gene TRBV5-1 combines with J gene TRBJ2-7; D is uncertain. This CDR3 has 15 residues. CDR1 and CDR2 from the germline V gene are SGHRS and YFSETQ. The V gene lost 2 bases and the J gene lost 2 bases, with 14 bases spanning the gap.

The chain recombines TRBV21-1 with TRBJ1-1; TRBD1, as called in the table, went unchecked against the DNA. TRBV21-1 is a pseudogene segment. This CDR3 comprises 21 residues. CDR3 amino acids: CASSKEICRCGTGEEGTEAFF. The DNA for the CDR3 is TGTGCCAGCAGCAAAGAGATTTGCCGTTGCGGGACAGGGGAAGAAGGCACTGAAGCTTTCTTT.

This clone has a handful of counts. V usage is TRBV11-2 and J usage is TRBJ1-3; D might be TRBD1 (5 bases). In germline, CDR1 is SGHAT, CDR2 FQNNGV. With 1 base removed from V and 4 bases from J, the gap between germline ends came to 11 bases. This CDR3 has 15 amino acids. CDR3 in DNA: TGTGCCAGCAGCTTAGCGTCGGGGGTCGGAAACACCATATATTTT. Translated, it gives CASSLASGVGNTIYF.

V and J are TRBV19 and TRBJ2-3; D is undetermined. Deletions cut 2 bases from V and 0 bases from J, with 9 bases between. CDR3 length equals 15 residues. The germline gives CDR1 LNHDA, CDR2 SQIVND (reference sequence). CDR3 loop: CASSISLASTDTQYF. CDR3 bases: TGTGCCAGTAGTATATCTTTAGCTAGCACAGATACGCAGTATTTT. Using reference TRBV19 and TRBJ2-3 for the parts outside the CDR3, the full variable domain is DGGITQSPKYLFRKEGQNVTLSCEQNLNHDAMYWYRQDPGQGLRLIYYSQIVNDFQKGDIAEGYSVSREKKESFPLTVTSAQKNPTAFYLCASSISLASTDTQYFGPGTRLTVL.

The chain has TRBV3-1 (or the pseudogene TRBV3-2) and TRBJ1-6; unclear D gene. The germline gives CDR1 LGHDT, CDR2 YNNKEL (reference sequence). This CDR3 comprises 9 residues. The DNA of the CDR3 is TGTGTCGGTGATTCACCCCTCCACTTT. Protein product: CVGDSPLHF.

The rearrangement uses TRBV5-6 and TRBJ2-2; 10 nucleotides align to TRBD1. Germline V gene data show CDR1 as SGHDT and CDR2 as YYEEEE. The CDR3 loop spans 18 amino acids. Unmatched junction bases numbered 13, after V lost 4 bases and J lost 4 bases. The CDR3: CASSPPRQGALSTGELFF. The DNA for the CDR3 is TGTGCCAGCAGCCCTCCCCGACAGGGGGCGCTTAGCACCGGGGAGCTGTTTTTT.

The chain joins TRBV4-1 to TRBJ2-3, with D perhaps matching TRBD1 (5 bases). Germline lookup yields CDR1 MGHRA and CDR2 YSYEKL. The germline V and J ends were trimmed by 0 bases and 5 bases, with 6 bases remaining between them. This CDR3 is 13 amino acids long. The CDR3 spells CASSQDRGDTQYF. CDR3 nucleotide sequence: TGCGCCAGCAGCCAAGATAGGGGAGATACGCAGTATTTT.

This sequence joins TRBV7-2 and TRBJ2-1; D ambiguous. The CDR3 runs to 16 residues. Per germline, CDR1 SGHTA and CDR2 FQGNSA. Trimming shortened V by 0 bases and J by 0 bases, and 9 bases separated the two germline ends. In DNA form, the CDR3 reads TGTGCCAGCAGCTTAGCGGCGGCCAGCTCCTACAATGAGCAGTTCTTC. Its translation: CASSLAAASSYNEQFF.

The chain carries TRBV12-3 or TRBV12-4 and TRBJ1-1; maybe TRBD1 (6 bases). Trimming pared 10 bases from V and 4 bases from J, leaving 16 bases between. The CDR3 contains 13 residues. The CDR3 DNA sequence: TGTGCCACAGGGGCCTCGGTAAGCACTGAAGCTTTCTTT. It is translated as CATGASVSTEAFF.

This chain joins TRBV5-1 and TRBJ1-5; no clear D gene. The V end lost 4 bases, the J end lost 2 bases, and 10 bases lay between the germline ends. This CDR3 comprises 14 residues. From germline, CDR1 is SGHRS and CDR2 YFSETQ. The CDR3 bases are TGCGCCAGCAGCCCCCGGGAGGGCAATCAGCCCCAGCATTTT. It translates to CASSPREGNQPQHF.

The chain's CDR3 is CASSLGISGSSYEQYF. CDR3 nucleotides: TGTGCCAGCAGCTTGGGGATTAGCGGGAGCTCCTACGAGCAGTACTTC. The genes are TRBV5-6 and TRBJ2-7, with 9 bases that match TRBD2. Germline values: CDR1 SGHDT, CDR2 YYEEEE. The CDR3 runs to 16 residues. V dropped 0 bases and J dropped 0; count of bases not matched to a gene: 4.

Here the CDR3 reads CASSHLEGVQFF. In DNA form, the CDR3 reads TGTGCCAGCAGCCACCTAGAAGGAGTGCAGTTCTTC. This chain uses TRBV6-6 with TRBJ2-1; D unclear. CDR3 length equals 12 residues. V was clipped by 6 bases and J by 12 bases, with 15 bases between them. The germline gives CDR1 MNHNY, CDR2 SVGAGI (reference sequence).

Turning to this clone: Other DNA sequences in this specimen translate into the identical CDR3. V and J are TRBV19 and TRBJ2-5; the D is unclear. V dropped 5 bases and J dropped 2 bases, with 6 bases sitting between them. Looked up from germline, CDR1 is LNHDA and CDR2 is SQIVND (reference sequence). The CDR3 loop spans 12 amino acids. The CDR3 protein is CASSSSQETQYF. The CDR3 nucleotides are TGTGCCAGTAGTTCCTCTCAAGAGACCCAGTACTTC.

The chain employs TRBV19 and TRBJ2-6, with 7 bases aligning to TRBD1. Per the germline V gene, CDR1 is LNHDA and CDR2 is SQIVND (reference sequence). The CDR3 spans 15 residues. The J segment lost 2 bases and the V segment lost 3 bases, leaving 1 base of the junction unmatched. Here the CDR3 DNA reads TGTGCCAGTAGTATCGGGACAGCTGGGGCCAACGTCCTGACTTTC. Translating gives CASSIGTAGANVLTF.

The chain links TRBV28 to TRBJ2-3; maybe TRBD1 (6 bases). This CDR3 is built from 16 residues. The germline V gene encodes CDR1 MDHEN and CDR2 SYDVKM. V dropped 2 bases and J dropped 0 bases, with 12 bases sitting between them. CDR3 residues: CASSLLRGASTDTQYF. DNA for the CDR3: TGTGCCAGCAGTTTACTCAGGGGAGCTAGCACAGATACGCAGTATTTT.